These 20 T cell receptor beta chains were all obtained from the same sample, sequenced in a study of T-cell memory formation after mild COVID-19. TCRdb called the 5' RACE reads again in MiXCR, with one record for every CDR3 protein. The table shows about 240,000 distinct CDR3 sequences, with roughly 9.4% occurring only once. Specimen: PBMCs or a T cell subset sorted from them (not recorded which). The receptors shown here come from a man younger than 35 who had mild COVID-19 (a few samples of this study predate the infection). Cell type and time point are not known.

The V call is TRBV2, the J call TRBJ1-1; D is ambiguous. V was clipped by 11 bases and J by 5 bases, with 18 bases between them. Germline CDR1 and CDR2: SNHLY and FYNNEI. The CDR3 contains 13 residues. This chain's CDR3 is CAGIRDGRTEAFF. The CDR3 DNA sequence: TGTGCCGGTATAAGAGACGGGCGGACTGAAGCTTTCTTT.

The CDR3 loop is CATSQGARDEQYV. The CDR3 DNA reads as TGTGCCACCTCTCAGGGGGCACGGGACGAGCAGTACGTC. V usage is TRBV18 and J usage is TRBJ2-7; 8 bases match TRBD1. V was pared by 10 bases and J by 5 bases, with 10 bases of the junction left unmatched. Per germline, CDR1 KGHSH and CDR2 LQKENI. The CDR3 consists of 13 residues.

V usage is TRBV5-1 and J usage is TRBJ1-1; a weak D match, TRBD1 (5 bases). The CDR3 spans 13 residues. Germline lookup yields CDR1 SGHRS and CDR2 YFSETQ. The V and J ends lost 4 bases and 10 bases respectively, with 17 bases between them. DNA of the CDR3: TGCGCCAGCAGCCCGGGACCCCTGAGGGGAGCTTTCTTT. It translates to CASSPGPLRGAFF.

V gene TRBV12-3 or TRBV12-4 combines with J gene TRBJ1-6; D unclear. The CDR3 contains 14 residues. Trimming removed 2 bases at V and 6 bases at J, with 8 bases between. The CDR3 reads CASSLPRPNSPLHF. The CDR3 DNA reads as TGTGCCAGCAGTTTACCAAGACCTAATTCACCCCTCCACTTT.

There are a few counts of this clonotype. CDR3 in DNA: TGTGCCAGCAGCTCCGCATCGACAGGTTCCTACGAGCAGTACGTC. Translated: CASSSASTGSYEQYV. V usage is TRBV28 and J usage is TRBJ2-7; possible D gene TRBD1, 6 bases. This CDR3 is built from 15 residues. Germline V gene sequence: CDR1 MDHEN, CDR2 SYDVKM. Trimming removed 6 bases at V and 1 base at J, with 16 bases between.

The chain carries TRBV5-1 and TRBJ2-7, with D unresolved. The CDR3 consists of 14 residues. Germline V CDR1 and CDR2: SGHRS, YFSETQ. V lost 1 base, J lost 2 bases, and 10 bases lay in between. As DNA, the CDR3 is TGCGCCAGCAGCTTGATAGTTTCCCCCTACGAGCAGTACGTC. As protein: CASSLIVSPYEQYV.

CDR3 DNA sequence: TGTGCCCACCGGGGCAGGAACACTGAAGCTTTCTTT. This encodes CAHRGRNTEAFF. The chain joins TRBV10-3 to TRBJ1-1; D is perhaps TRBD1 (5 bases). Looked up from germline, CDR1 is ENHRY and CDR2 is SYGVKD. This CDR3 has 12 residues. V gave up 11 bases and J gave up 1 base, with 11 bases separating them.

This clonotype was detected ten times or more. The chain uses TRBV5-1 and TRBJ2-3, with 7 bases that match TRBD1. The CDR3 runs 14 residues. Losses at the gene ends were 4 bases for V and 1 base for J; bases not matched to a gene: 3. Germline V gives CDR1 SGHRS, CDR2 YFSETQ. The CDR3 DNA sequence: TGCGCCAGCAGCGATGGACAGGGCACAGATACGCAGTATTTT. It translates to CASSDGQGTDTQYF.

The chain is built from TRBV6-5 and TRBJ2-1; 7 nucleotides align to TRBD2. The CDR3 runs 15 residues. Germline V CDR1 and CDR2: MNHEY, SVGAGI. The ends lost 4 bases at V and 5 bases at J; junction bases unmatched: 8. For the CDR3, the DNA is TGTGCCAGCAGTTCCTGGGGGGGGGACCACAATGAGCAGTTCTTC. Encoded protein: CASSSWGGDHNEQFF.

This clonotype was observed a handful of times. The genes are TRBV4-3 and TRBJ1-5; no clear D gene. Trimming pared 4 bases from V and 5 bases from J, leaving 15 bases between. This CDR3 spans 15 amino acids. From germline, CDR1 is LGHNA and CDR2 YSLEER. The CDR3 reads CASSLRVALDQPQHF. CDR3 coding DNA: TGCGCCAGCAGCCTTAGGGTAGCCCTCGATCAGCCCCAGCATTTT.

This clonotype was picked up a small number of times. Written as DNA, the CDR3 is TGTGCCAGCAGTTTTATAACAGGGGGAAACACTGAAGCTTTCTTT. Translating gives CASSFITGGNTEAFF. V is TRBV12-3 or TRBV12-4 and J is TRBJ1-1; TRBD1 agrees at 8 bases. The CDR3 extends over 15 amino acids. V dropped 3 bases and J dropped 2; count of bases not matched to a gene: 5.

At least ten counts were recorded for this clonotype. V usage is TRBV12-3 or TRBV12-4 and J usage is TRBJ2-1, with 11 bases aligning to TRBD2. Trimming removed 6 bases from V and 5 bases from J; junction bases left unmatched: 3. The CDR3 is 14 amino acids. CDR3 region: CASSKTSGNNEQFF. The CDR3 bases are TGTGCCAGCAGCAAGACTAGCGGGAACAATGAGCAGTTCTTC.

This clonotype was picked up a small number of times. The chain joins TRBV20-1 to TRBJ2-3; 9 bases agree with TRBD2. Germline-derived CDR1 and CDR2 are DFQATT and SNEGSKA (reference sequence). The CDR3 is made up of 15 amino acids. V was clipped by 1 base and J by 2 bases; unmatched bases: 4. The CDR3 bases are TGCAGTGCTAGAGTTAGCGGGGGACCCACAGATACGCAGTATTTT. This sequence encodes CSARVSGGPTDTQYF.

This clonotype was seen a few times. The CDR3 reads CASRRLGQISYEQYV. The CDR3 nucleotides are TGTGCCAGCAGGCGCCTAGGACAGATCTCCTACGAGCAGTACGTC. V usage is TRBV6-2 or TRBV6-3 and J usage is TRBJ2-7; maybe TRBD1 (6 bases). The CDR3 sequence is 15 residues long. Germline CDR1 reads MNHEY; CDR2 reads SVGEGT. Trimming shortened V by 6 bases and J by 0 bases, and 15 bases separated the two germline ends.

CDR3 in DNA: TGTGCCAGCAGCTTCTATACCGAGACTGAAGCTTTCTTT. It yields the protein CASSFYTETEAFF. J is TRBJ1-1 and V is TRBV7-2, with D uncertain. The V end was cut by 3 bases, the J end by 5 bases, with 10 bases between. CDR1 SGHTA and CDR2 FQGNSA come from the germline V gene. The CDR3 totals 13 residues.

The table lists this clonotype with a few counts. The rearrangement joins TRBV29-1 to TRBJ1-1; D unresolved. The germline gives CDR1 SQVTM, CDR2 ANQGSEA. This CDR3 region has 15 residues. Trimming shortened V by 0 bases and J by 0 bases, and 11 bases separated the two germline ends. In DNA, the CDR3 is TGCAGCGTTGAAGATCGAGGTCGTTTGAACACTGAAGCTTTCTTT. It is translated as CSVEDRGRLNTEAFF.

The sample holds a few counts of this clonotype. The chain recombines TRBV7-2 with TRBJ1-5; 8 bases agree with TRBD1. V was clipped by 5 bases and J by 7 bases; unmatched bases: 7. The CDR3 contains 14 residues. The germline V gene encodes CDR1 SGHTA and CDR2 FQGNSA. The CDR3 loop is CASSTDRGTQPQHF. The DNA of the CDR3 is TGTGCCAGCAGCACCGACAGGGGTACACAGCCCCAGCATTTT.

This clonotype was observed a few times. The chain uses TRBV13 and TRBJ2-7, with D perhaps assigned TRBD1 or TRBD2 (5 bases each). Germline CDR1 reads PRHDT; CDR2 reads FYEKMQ (reference sequence). The V and J ends lost 6 bases and 1 base respectively, with 13 bases between them. CDR3 length: 14 residues. The CDR3 sequence is CASRRAGQSYEQYF. In nucleotides, the CDR3 is TGTGCCAGCAGGAGGGCAGGGCAGTCCTACGAGCAGTACTTC.

The chain is built from TRBV5-1 and TRBJ2-1, with 7 bases fitting TRBD1. V shed 3 bases, J shed 8 bases, and the junction held 5 bases outside the gene matches. Germline values: CDR1 SGHRS, CDR2 YFSETQ. The length of the CDR3 is 13 residues. The CDR3 loop is CASSSLQGDEQFF. The DNA of the CDR3 is TGCGCCAGCAGCTCCTTGCAGGGGGATGAGCAGTTCTTC.

The gene calls are TRBV9 and TRBJ1-4, with unresolved D. Germline CDR1 and CDR2: SGDLS and YYNGEE. The germline V and J ends were trimmed by 3 bases and 8 bases, with 23 bases remaining between them. The CDR3 loop spans 17 amino acids. CDR3 sequence reads: CASSGTRPDEIGEKLFF. In DNA form, the CDR3 reads TGTGCCAGCAGCGGAACGAGGCCGGACGAAATTGGGGAAAAACTGTTTTTT.